This entry is about one T cell receptor (beta chain). The specificity of this receptor is unknown. The record has no base qualities; no much larger clone is one base away. These data belong to a study of cytomegalovirus exposure and HLA in healthy donors (dated by TCRdb to the late 2010s). Concerning the study at large: According to an earlier analysis of a few hundred of the donors, 150 million to 200 million T cells yielded 117 million unique TCR beta sequences and about 300 Gb of sequence data. About 300 gigabases of sequencing data and around 87 million unique TCR sequences were included in an early release covering 500 to 750 HLA-typed donors. Among the roughly 390 genotyped donors, approximately 76% belonged to the genetic ancestry cluster associated with self-reported Caucasian donors. The aim of the study was to test whether cataloging public T cell receptors could identify signatures of past pathogen exposure. The T cell repertoires of around 670 subjects were profiled by immunosequencing and related to cytomegalovirus serostatus. In addition to the first cohort of 666 subjects, a separate validation cohort of 120 different subjects was used. To predict cytomegalovirus infection status, the study combined high-throughput TCR immunosequencing, statistical association of individual TCRs with disease status, and machine learning. A later analysis re-examined previously published TCR beta repertoires from more than 650 donors and added high-resolution HLA genotyping to investigate patterns of TCR occurrence. The later analysis used no new phenotypic data to find candidate immune exposures, relying instead on TCR beta sequences and their occurrence across donors. An earlier analysis of 587 of the donors used high-throughput TCR beta sequencing to judge whether each TCR beta V gene segment behaved as functional or pseudogenic. Donor age, sex, ethnicity and CMV serostatus were collected together with the repertoire data. In a later genetic analysis, genome-wide SNP genotypes for about three fifths of the roughly 670 donors were used, and that subset was treated as a discovery cohort. All discovery cohort repertoires had been generated using a single sequencing platform. Class I and class II HLA loci were covered by the typing at four-digit resolution. The number of donors typed differed by locus, with 629-630 for A, B, C, DRB1 and DQB1, around 520 for DQA1, approximately 570 for DPA1, and approximately 470 for DPB1. Because of strong linkage in the cohort, a few DR-DQ haplotypes were treated as single units for association and clustering. Across approximately 420 genotyped donors of the cohort, an average of about 240,000 unique TCR beta nucleotide sequences per donor were sequenced, and 15% to 20% of those sequences were non-productive.

The cohort consisted of more than 650 healthy bone marrow donors. At the time of sampling, all cohort members were nominally healthy, though unrecorded immune exposures were likely present. The donor was CMV seropositive and was included in the group of around 300 seropositive cohort members. A peripheral blood sample was provided by each donor, and peripheral blood mononuclear cells were used for TCR beta sequencing. The Qiagen DNeasy Blood Extraction Kit was used to extract genomic DNA from the blood cell samples. Study-wide conclusions, independent of this receptor: At a false discovery rate of 0.05, a later analysis linked 15,000 to 20,000 TCR beta sequences to specific HLA alleles. A later genetic analysis associated a missense DCLRE1C variant with V-gene and J-gene trimming of TCR beta chains, and an independent cohort replicated the association. According to a later analysis, TCR association rates differed among HLA loci, with DRB1 alleles showing the most associated TCRs and HLA-C alleles showing the fewest. The earlier analysis of a few hundred of the donors excluded fewer than 20 rarely observed V segments, including chromosome 9 orphons, because counts were too low. In this cohort, only TCR beta chains were sequenced, and detectable features were limited by the absence of alpha or paired-chain data. CMV serostatus was the only immune exposure information available for the cohort. In the study, about 150 TCR beta chains were listed as associated with cytomegalovirus. A group of highly shared sequence variants was considered likely to be a technical artifact of the sequencing pipeline. Compared with equally common non-associated chains, HLA-associated TCR beta chains in a later analysis were more clonally expanded and had lower generation probabilities. A further reported finding was that TCR beta sequences accurately predicted the HLA-A and HLA-B alleles for most subjects in the first cohort. Because HLA typing was unavailable for some donors at each locus, only the typed subset was used in association tests. Strong co-occurrence of HLA alleles, especially DR and DQ, made assigning TCR associations to individual alleles difficult. Broadly in line with IMGT annotations, most TCR beta V segments showed up in productive rearrangements about 87% or about 30% of the time in an earlier analysis of approximately 640 of the donors. A later genetic analysis reported fewer N-insertions in productive TCRs among donors in an Asian-associated ancestry cluster than the roughly 720-donor mean. The authors suggested that the approach could potentially be generalized to other disease states and immunological phenotypes. Correlated functional status among segregating V segments might be attributable to linkage disequilibrium, but an unknown experimental factor could not be ruled out. Cytomegalovirus status was reported to be diagnosed by the classifier with high specificity and sensitivity in both the original and validation cohorts. In vitro tests confirmed that a few of the cytomegalovirus-associated TCR beta chains recognize cytomegalovirus antigens. Roughly uniform sequencing depth across donors was assumed in presence/absence analyses, although this assumption may not hold. While some public TCRs were present in many individuals, most TCR sequences turned up only very rarely across donors. Because the 87-base-pair reads could not distinguish some IMGT-functional V segments, including TRBV6-2 and TRBV6-3, those segments were excluded. A later analysis found that most CMV-associated TCR beta chains appeared HLA-restricted, with HLA associations seemingly driven largely by CMV exposure. According to a later analysis, parvovirus B19, influenza, CMV and Epstein-Barr virus appeared linked to several top co-occurrence clusters.

Sequences MGHDK (CDR1) and SYGVNS (CDR2) are obtained from the germline V gene. The junction shows trimming of 0 bases on V and 10 bases on J, plus 12 bases between the germline ends. The CDR3 numbers 13 residues from cysteine through phenylalanine. The CDR3 DNA has 39 bases and is translated from base 1. The library relied on the immunoSEQ multiplex PCR assay. For the multiplex PCR, a mixture combining 60 forward primers for TCR Vbeta segments and 13 reverse primers for TCR Jbeta segments was used. A multiplex PCR assay on genomic DNA amplified the CDR3 region of rearranged TCR beta genes. The Illumina HiSeq System was used to sequence the amplified TCR beta libraries as 87-base-pair reads. The source study handled its data this way. A later analysis counted about 80 million unique TCR beta chains across the 666 repertoires, and 10 million to 11 million of these chains were shared by at least two donors. A nearest-neighbor algorithm error-corrected the raw reads and collapsed the reads into unique sequences, merging closely related sequences to remove PCR and sequencing errors. V, D and J gene segments were assigned by aligning CDR3 sequences to IMGT reference sequences. For a sequence to be retained, a match of at least six nucleotides to both a V gene segment and a J gene segment was required. A rearrangement was called productive if the CDR3 had no stop codons and remained in frame with V and J, and every other rearrangement was called non-productive. Following IMGT convention, CDR3 was defined as the stretch from the second conserved V-encoded cysteine to the conserved J-encoded phenylalanine. Sequences without an unambiguous match to a single V gene segment were excluded from the earlier analysis of several hundred of the donors. An earlier analysis of a few hundred of the donors called V segments functional above 56.7% productive rearrangements and segregating when the between-donor standard deviation exceeded 5%. A statistical classification framework was built for diagnosing cytomegalovirus status from the catalog of TCR beta chain sequences. A later analysis assigned V and J genes by comparing TCR nucleotide sequences with IMGT/GENE-DB human TR gene sequences. A later analysis assigned CDR3 sequences and most-parsimonious VDJ recombination scenarios with the TCRdist pipeline. A later analysis defined each TCR beta chain by its CDR3 amino acid sequence plus V-gene family, and excluded reads lacking a unique V-gene family. A later analysis removed 450 to 600 highly shared, low-generation-probability nucleotide sequences to deal with suspected cross-contamination and a sequencing artifact. For each public chain, a later analysis derived a clonal expansion index from normalized ranks of inferred template counts within each repertoire. Generation probabilities in a later analysis came from a VDJ recombination model fitted to out-of-frame rearrangements, and those results were checked against IGoR. In a later analysis, hypergeometric tests were used to score TCR-TCR, TCR-HLA and TCR-CMV co-occurrence, with a repertoire-size bias correction applied to TCR pairs. False discovery rates were estimated in a later analysis by permuting HLA or CMV assignments 20 times. In a later analysis, co-occurring TCRs were grouped with DBSCAN, and TCRdist sequence similarity was added when clustering was performed within HLA-allele-positive subsets. Repertoires with fewer than 30,000 or more than 120,000 public chains were left out of co-occurrence clustering, as were five repertoires with anomalous nucleotide sharing. The source is immuneACCESS, and TCRdb retained only in-frame sequences with V and J called. Part of the clones is not carried over; for the studies checked, unresolved V genes explain less than half of this, and the remainder is unexplained. V and J calls and clone size are as listed in that table; D and trimming were resolved from the DNA. The sample table records over 100,000 clones; around 70% of these occur just once. The top ten constitute around 5.4% of the sample.

The clonotype comes from a woman between 70 and 85 years old in good health and CMV-seropositive. The specimen sequenced was PBMCs. The chain is encoded by TRBV25-1 joined to TRBJ1-1; D gene: possibly TRBD1, on 5 matching bases. The CDR3 region reads CASSEYNAGGAFF. The DNA sequence follows: TGTGCCAGCAGTGAATATAACGCGGGGGGAGCTTTCTTT. The variable domain in full, with residues beyond the CDR3 obtained from the reference TRBV25-1 and TRBJ1-1 genes, is EADIYQTPRYLVIGTGKKITLECSQTMGHDKMYWYQQDPGMELHLIHYSYGVNSTEKGDLSSESTVSRIRTEHFPLTLESARPSHTSQYLCASSEYNAGGAFFGQGTRLTVV.